Following are 32 T cell receptor beta chains from one sample sequenced in a study of cytomegalovirus exposure and HLA in healthy donors (dated by TCRdb to about 2017). Libraries were built with the immunoSEQ multiplex PCR assay. Entries here come from immuneACCESS through TCRdb and include only in-frame sequences with V and J called. Some clones fail to appear in such tables; in the studies checked, an unresolved V gene covers under half of the shortfall, and the cause of the remainder is unknown. The sample table lists about 360,000 clones, 70% to 90% of them with a count of one. The top ten constitute 0.8% to 0.85% of the sample. The sequenced material came from PBMCs. The receptor set was obtained from a woman aged 18-29 years in good health and CMV-seronegative.

This clone was seen only once. V usage is TRBV6-5 and J usage is TRBJ2-1; D unresolved. The CDR3 contains 14 residues. The germline gives CDR1 MNHEY, CDR2 SVGAGI. The V gene lost 0 bases and the J gene lost 16 bases, with 19 bases spanning the gap. The CDR3 sequence is CASSYSSSRVSFFF. Written as DNA, the CDR3 is TGTGCCAGCAGTTACTCGTCGAGTCGAGTTTCGTTCTTCTTC.

The chain has TRBV10-2 and TRBJ2-7; D possibly corresponds to TRBD1 (6 bases). Trimming took 3 bases from V and 10 from J, leaving 16 bases between them. The CDR3 contains 13 residues. Germline CDR1 WSHSY, CDR2 SAAADI. In DNA, the CDR3 is TGCGCCAGCAGTGACGAGGGACACCTAAATCAGTACTTC. Amino acid sequence: CASSDEGHLNQYF.

The chain joins TRBV5-1 to TRBJ1-1; 7 bases align to TRBD1. Germline CDR1 SGHRS, CDR2 YFSETQ. There are 18 residues in the CDR3. V shed 3 bases and J 0 bases; nucleotides not matched to a gene: 14. The CDR3 loop is CASSSRPPGQHMNTEAFF. For the CDR3, the DNA is TGCGCCAGCAGCTCACGCCCGCCGGGACAGCATATGAACACTGAAGCTTTCTTT.

CDR3 in amino acids: CASSITGGLTEAFF. The DNA of the CDR3 is TGTGCCAGTAGTATAACAGGGGGTTTAACTGAAGCTTTCTTT. V and J are TRBV19 and TRBJ1-1; 8 bases map to TRBD1. The trim removed 2 bases at V and 5 bases at J, leaving 4 bases unmatched. This CDR3 has 14 amino acids. Germline-derived CDR1 and CDR2 are LNHDA and SQIVND (reference sequence). Drawing the rest from reference TRBV19 and TRBJ1-1, the complete variable domain is DGGITQSPKYLFRKEGQNVTLSCEQNLNHDAMYWYRQDPGQGLRLIYYSQIVNDFQKGDIAEGYSVSREKKESFPLTVTSAQKNPTAFYLCASSITGGLTEAFFGQGTRLTVV.

The chain uses TRBV5-1 and TRBJ2-7; D gene unclear. V lost 3 bases and J lost 0, with 10 bases in between. This CDR3 contains 14 residues. In germline, CDR1 is SGHRS, CDR2 YFSETQ. The CDR3 region has the DNA TGCGCCAGCAGCTCCGCTAGATACTCCTACGAGCAGTACTTC. This sequence encodes CASSSARYSYEQYF.

This clone has just one count. V gene TRBV5-1 combines with J gene TRBJ1-4, with a tentative D call TRBD1 (5 bases). Trimming took off 5 bases at V and 4 bases at J, with 12 bases between the two ends. CDR3 length equals 14 residues. Germline V gene sequence: CDR1 SGHRS, CDR2 YFSETQ. For the CDR3, the DNA is TGCGCCAGCAGTTCGGACGGACATAATGAAAAACTGTTTTTT. This codes for CASSSDGHNEKLFF.

This chain uses TRBV4-1 with TRBJ1-1, with D uncertain. CDR3 length equals 14 residues. CDR1 and CDR2 from the germline V gene are MGHRA and YSYEKL. V was clipped by 0 bases and J by 3 bases, with 8 bases between them. The CDR3: CASSQDQAYTEAFF. The CDR3 coding sequence is TGCGCCAGCAGCCAAGATCAAGCATACACTGAAGCTTTCTTT.

The chain uses TRBV5-1 and TRBJ2-7; D is possibly TRBD1 (6 bases). The V and J ends lost 4 bases and 4 bases respectively, with 9 bases between them. This CDR3 has 12 residues. Germline values: CDR1 SGHRS, CDR2 YFSETQ. The CDR3 loop reads CASSIGQYEQYF. The CDR3 nucleotides read TGCGCCAGCAGCATAGGACAGTACGAGCAGTACTTC.

J is TRBJ2-7 and V is TRBV6-5; 8 nucleotides match TRBD2. The ends lost 6 bases at V and 1 base at J; junction bases unmatched: 8. In germline, CDR1 is MNHEY, CDR2 SVGAGI. CDR3 length: 15 residues. CDR3 residues: CASSWGRGASYEQYF. CDR3 DNA sequence: TGTGCCAGCAGCTGGGGGCGGGGGGCTTCCTACGAGCAGTACTTC.

This clone was seen once. The V call is TRBV14, the J call TRBJ2-1; the match to TRBD2 covers 7 bases. Germline lookup yields CDR1 SGHDN and CDR2 FVKESK. V shed 3 bases, J shed 0 bases, and the junction held 5 bases outside the gene matches. This CDR3 contains 16 residues. This CDR3 is CASSQNRGSSYNEQFF. For the CDR3, the DNA is TGTGCCAGCAGCCAGAACCGCGGGAGCTCCTACAATGAGCAGTTCTTC.

The chain uses TRBV27 and TRBJ2-1; D might be TRBD2 (6 bases). This CDR3 contains 16 residues. Per germline, CDR1 MNHEY and CDR2 SMNVEV (reference sequence). V was pared by 10 bases and J by 9 bases, with 28 bases between. CDR3: CATVRGYGTSESEQFF. The CDR3 nucleotides are TGTGCCACGGTGAGGGGTTACGGGACTTCCGAGAGTGAGCAGTTCTTC.

This chain links TRBV30 with TRBJ1-2; D is perhaps TRBD1 (6 bases). The CDR3 extends over 13 amino acids. Germline V gene lookup returns CDR1 GTSNPN and CDR2 SVGIG (reference sequence). Between the trimmed V and J ends, which lost 6 bases and 8 bases, there was a span of 19 bases. For the CDR3, the DNA is TGTGCCTGCACAGGGCGTGGAATGAGGGGCTACACCTTC. It encodes CACTGRGMRGYTF.

V is TRBV28 and J is TRBJ1-5; D call uncertain. CDR1 and CDR2 (germline): MDHEN, SYDVKM. This CDR3 is 16 amino acids long. V dropped 7 bases and J dropped 0 bases, with 16 bases sitting between them. DNA for the CDR3: TGTGCCAGCATTTTTGGAGGAGTAGATAGCAATCAGCCCCAGCATTTT. Translated: CASIFGGVDSNQPQHF.

V is TRBV27 and J is TRBJ1-5; 12 bases match TRBD1. This CDR3 contains 15 residues. Germline-derived CDR1 and CDR2 are MNHEY and SMNVEV (reference sequence). V dropped 5 bases and J dropped 8; count of bases not matched to a gene: 7. The chain's CDR3 is CASSPGTGGLEPQHF. The CDR3 bases are TGTGCCAGCAGTCCCGGGACAGGGGGCCTGGAGCCCCAGCATTTT.

The rearrangement uses TRBV5-1 and TRBJ1-4, with 7 bases lining up with TRBD1. Germline V CDR1 and CDR2: SGHRS, YFSETQ. With V trimmed by 4 bases and J by 5 bases, 5 bases remained unmatched. The CDR3 is made up of 14 amino acids. For the CDR3, the DNA is TGCGCCAGCAGCACGATACAGGGGAATGAAAAACTGTTTTTT. Amino acid sequence: CASSTIQGNEKLFF.

V is TRBV5-1 and J is TRBJ2-1; 8 bases map to TRBD2. The CDR3 contains 15 residues. V was pared by 3 bases and J by 7 bases, with 9 bases of the junction left unmatched. CDR1 and CDR2 (germline): SGHRS, YFSETQ. CDR3 region: CASSSAGATINEQFF. The CDR3 nucleotides read TGCGCCAGCAGCTCAGCGGGAGCAACAATAAATGAGCAGTTCTTC.

The V and J genes are TRBV29-1 and TRBJ1-1; D is perhaps TRBD1 (6 bases). V was clipped by 7 bases and J by 6 bases, with 18 bases between them. CDR3 length equals 13 residues. CDR1 SQVTM and CDR2 ANQGSEA come from the germline V gene. CDR3: CSAQGWGGPEAFF. The CDR3 DNA is TGCAGCGCCCAAGGGTGGGGGGGCCCTGAAGCTTTCTTT.

This chain uses TRBV10-2 with TRBJ2-5, with D possibly matching TRBD2 (5 bases). There are 12 residues in the CDR3. V was pared by 8 bases and J by 1 base, with 8 bases between. The V gene's germline CDR1 is WSHSY and CDR2 SAAADI. CDR3 coding DNA: TGCGCCAGCGGGCGGGTCCAAGAGACCCAGTACTTC. It translates to CASGRVQETQYF.

This chain uses TRBV6-6 with TRBJ2-7; 7 bases map to TRBD1. This CDR3 has 16 amino acids. From germline, CDR1 is MNHNY and CDR2 SVGAGI (reference sequence). V lost 0 bases and J lost 1; bases outside the gene matches: 6. DNA of the CDR3: TGTGCCAGCAGTTACTCCGACAGGGCTTTATCCTACGAGCAGTACTTC. This translates into CASSYSDRALSYEQYF.

V gene TRBV2 combines with J gene TRBJ2-2; 11 nucleotides agree with TRBD1. V gave up 7 bases and J gave up 2 bases; unmatched junction bases: 3. The CDR3 runs 15 residues. Germline V gene data show CDR1 as SNHLY and CDR2 as FYNNEI. The CDR3 loop is CASKRTGGNTGELFF. Written as DNA, the CDR3 is TGTGCCAGCAAACGGACAGGGGGCAACACCGGGGAGCTGTTTTTT.

CDR3 sequence (DNA): TGCGCCAGCAGCACCGGACAGGGCCGGAGGGATACGCAGTATTTT. This translates into CASSTGQGRRDTQYF. The V call is TRBV5-1, the J call TRBJ2-3, with 8 nucleotides matching TRBD1. V shed 4 bases and J 6 bases; nucleotides not matched to a gene: 10. The germline V gene encodes CDR1 SGHRS and CDR2 YFSETQ. This CDR3 spans 15 amino acids.

The CDR3 reads CASRFGAHEQYF. Here the CDR3 DNA reads TGTGCCAGCAGATTTGGGGCCCACGAGCAGTACTTC. The rearrangement links TRBV27 to TRBJ2-7, with TRBD1 as a possible D gene (5 bases). This CDR3 has 12 residues. V was pared by 6 bases and J by 5 bases, with 11 bases between. Per germline, CDR1 MNHEY and CDR2 SMNVEV (reference sequence).

The gene calls are TRBV19 and TRBJ2-7, with TRBD1 as a possible D gene (6 bases). In germline, CDR1 is LNHDA, CDR2 SQIVND (reference sequence). Trimming shortened V by 5 bases and J by 6 bases, and 14 bases separated the two germline ends. The CDR3 consists of 13 residues. The CDR3 loop reads CASSFQGKGEQYF. CDR3 in DNA: TGTGCCAGTAGTTTTCAGGGGAAAGGCGAGCAGTACTTC.

This clone was detected a few times. The chain uses TRBV2 and TRBJ1-5; the D gene is possibly TRBD1 (6 bases). The CDR3 runs to 16 residues. Germline V gene sequence: CDR1 SNHLY, CDR2 FYNNEI. V was pared by 6 bases and J by 1 base, with 16 bases between. CDR3 bases: TGTGCCAGCAGCTCCTTAGGGACACCGAGCAATCAGCCCCAGCATTTT. It yields the protein CASSSLGTPSNQPQHF.

This sequence joins TRBV7-9 and TRBJ2-1, with D perhaps TRBD2 (6 bases). CDR3 length: 15 residues. The germline V gene encodes CDR1 SEHNR and CDR2 FQNEAQ (reference sequence). Trimming pared 5 bases from V and 6 bases from J, leaving 17 bases between. In nucleotides, the CDR3 is TGTGCCAGCAGCCGCACCGGGGGACTTCCCAATGAGCAGTTCTTC. Its protein is CASSRTGGLPNEQFF.

The chain joins TRBV2 to TRBJ1-1, with D perhaps matching TRBD1 (6 bases). CDR3 length: 15 residues. The germline V gene has CDR1 SNHLY and CDR2 FYNNEI. V was shortened by 6 bases and J by 0 bases, with 14 bases between the two germline ends. CDR3 amino acids: CASRDSPLMNTEAFF. The CDR3 coding sequence is TGTGCCAGCAGGGACAGCCCCTTAATGAACACTGAAGCTTTCTTT.

V gene TRBV19 combines with J gene TRBJ1-5, with a weak D call TRBD1 (6 bases). CDR1 and CDR2 from the germline V gene are LNHDA and SQIVND (reference sequence). V gave up 9 bases and J gave up 0 bases, with 12 bases separating them. The CDR3 runs to 14 residues. The CDR3 nucleotides are TGTGCCAGCCTAGGACAGTATAGCAATCAGCCCCAGCATTTT. Residues: CASLGQYSNQPQHF.

The gene calls are TRBV11-2 and TRBJ2-5; the match to TRBD1 covers 7 bases. The CDR3 spans 18 residues. Germline V gene lookup returns CDR1 SGHAT and CDR2 FQNNGV. Trimming cost V 6 bases and J 0 bases; bases outside gene matches: 16. The CDR3 nucleotides read TGTGCCAGCAGGTCACTCCGTACCAGACAGGGTCACCAAGAGACCCAGTACTTC. As protein: CASRSLRTRQGHQETQYF.

The V gene is TRBV5-4, the J gene TRBJ2-2; D remains ambiguous. Trimming took off 3 bases at V and 0 bases at J, with 9 bases between the two ends. The V gene's germline CDR1 is SGHNT and CDR2 YYREEE (reference sequence). The CDR3 runs 15 residues. CDR3 in amino acids: CASSSSATNTGELFF. As DNA, the CDR3 is TGTGCCAGCAGCTCCAGCGCCACGAACACCGGGGAGCTGTTTTTT. Full variable domain (missing parts from reference TRBV5-4 and TRBJ2-2): ETGVTQSPTHLIKTRGQQVTLRCSSQSGHNTVSWYQQALGQGPQFIFQYYREEENGRGNFPPRFSGLQFPNYSSELNVNALELDDSALYLCASSSSATNTGELFFGEGSRLTVL.

This clone was recorded once. This is likely a read error, given that the CDR3 carries no conserved phenylalanine or tryptophan at its end. This rearrangement joins TRBV27 to TRBJ1-1, with no clear D. V lost 8 bases to trimming and J lost 1 base, with 8 bases between them. Germline lookup yields CDR1 MNHEY and CDR2 SMNVEV (reference sequence). The CDR3 spans 12 residues. CDR3 coding DNA: TGTGCCAGCTTCTCCAGGAACACTGAAGCTTTCCTT. Translation: CASFSRNTEAFL.

As concerns this clone: At one of its ends the junction is not consistent with the germline gene, which may arise from a read error. This rearrangement joins TRBV5-1 to TRBJ2-5; D ambiguous. Per germline, CDR1 SGHRS and CDR2 YFSETQ. The CDR3 totals 13 residues. The CDR3, as DNA: TGTGCCAGCAGCTTACGGGTAAAAGAGACCCAGTACTTC. It codes for CASSLRVKETQYF. The variable domain in full, completed from reference TRBV5-1 and TRBJ2-5, reads KAGVTQTPRYLIKTRGQQVTLSCSPISGHRSVSWYQQTPGQGLQFLFEYFSETQRNKGNFPGRFSGRQFSNSRSEMNVSTLELGDSALYLCASSLRVKETQYFGPGTRLLVL.

This clone was picked up a small number of times. This rearrangement joins TRBV6-5 to TRBJ1-2; tentative D call: TRBD1 (5 bases). The ends were cut back, 0 bases at V and 6 bases at J, with 11 bases in the middle. CDR1 and CDR2 from the germline V gene are MNHEY and SVGAGI. The CDR3 contains 14 residues. The CDR3: CASSYSSGNNGYTF. CDR3 DNA: TGTGCCAGCAGTTACTCGTCAGGGAATAATGGCTACACCTTC.